This TCR beta chain is from a study of cytomegalovirus exposure and HLA in healthy donors. Overall study findings and caveats: TCR beta sequences reportedly predicted most subjects' HLA-A and HLA-B alleles accurately. CMV antigen specificity was confirmed in vitro for a few CMV-associated chains. TCR beta V- and J-gene trimming was later associated with a missense DCLRE1C variant. In a later analysis, DRB1 alleles had the most associated TCRs; HLA-C alleles the fewest.

CDR1 is MNHNY, CDR2 SVGAGI, per germline (reference sequence). The CDR3 extends over 15 amino acids. With 6 bases clipped from V and 6 bases from J, the junction kept 8 bases outside the gene matches. The PCR was carried out with 60 Vbeta primers and 13 Jbeta primers. Clones were sequenced by immunoSEQ multiplex PCR, and TCRdb holds only the in-frame ones, with some missing. Of 95,000 to 150,000 clones listed, around 80% are singletons. About this clone itself: Its antigen is not identified.

The chain has TRBV6-6 and TRBJ1-5; 10 positions agree with TRBD1. The source material was PBMCs. The sequence came from a man aged 25-45 years in good health and CMV-seronegative. The CDR3 DNA reads as TGTGCCAGCAGCTACGGGGACAGGGGTCGTCAGCCCCAGCATTTT. Translating gives CASSYGDRGRQPQHF.